The source of this T cell receptor (beta chain) is a study of a mutant IDH1 vaccine in newly diagnosed glioma. The protocol was immunoSEQ multiplex PCR, while the TCRdb copy is restricted to in-frame clones and leaves out a portion. The repertoire holds approximately 80,000 clones, with roughly four fifths as singletons. With regard to this clone: As yet, its antigen is unknown.

This CDR3 contains 17 residues. CDR1 and CDR2 from the germline V gene are SGHNT and YYREEE (reference sequence). V shed 1 base and J 0 bases; nucleotides not matched to a gene: 3. Time point reported: week 47, end of study. The vaccine gave 300 ug of a 20-mer mutant IDH1 peptide subcutaneously per dose. J is TRBJ2-6 and V is TRBV5-4; 8 bases are shared with TRBD1. This receptor was obtained from a man in his forties or fifties with glioma. This specimen was PBMCs, taken from a glioma patient whose treatment included an IDH1 peptide vaccine. CDR3 in DNA: TGTGCCAGCAGCTTGAGTGACAGGGGCTCTGGGGCCAACGTCCTGACTTTC. Amino acids: CASSLSDRGSGANVLTF. Based on the CDR3 plus reference TRBV5-4 and TRBJ2-6, the full variable domain is ETGVTQSPTHLIKTRGQQVTLRCSSQSGHNTVSWYQQALGQGPQFIFQYYREEENGRGNFPPRFSGLQFPNYSSELNVNALELDDSALYLCASSLSDRGSGANVLTFGAGSRLTVL.